The sequence of this T cell receptor beta chain was determined in a study of T cell changes during pregnancy in multiple sclerosis. Assay used: immunoSEQ multiplex PCR; TCRdb lists only in-frame clones, some missing. The sample has about 41,000 clones; 90% to 95% are singletons. The CDR3 covers 15 residues. CDR1 and CDR2 from the germline V gene are SGHVS and FQNEAQ. V shed 5 bases and J 7 bases; nucleotides not matched to a gene: 11. This chain connects TRBV7-8 to TRBJ1-5; 7 nucleotides align to TRBD1. The clonotype was recovered from a female donor with multiple sclerosis, enrolled in a pregnancy study. The sample here was CD8+ T cells from peripheral blood mononuclear cells, taken in the third trimester of pregnancy. The CDR3 is CASSPGTVSIQPQHF. In nucleotides, the CDR3 is TGTGCCAGCAGCCCTGGGACAGTATCGATCCAGCCCCAGCATTTT.